The 17 T cell receptor beta chains listed next were all sequenced from one sample in a study of PD-1 blockade in classical Hodgkin lymphoma. Each patient's relapse followed autologous stem cell transplantation, and brentuximab vedotin exposure varied. Clones were sequenced by immunoSEQ multiplex PCR, and TCRdb holds only the in-frame ones, with some missing. Among under 70,000 clones listed, approximately 90% were seen once. The input for sequencing was peripheral blood mononuclear cells (PBMCs), taken at baseline. These receptor sequences come from a human donor with classical Hodgkin lymphoma.

This rearrangement joins TRBV7-2 to TRBJ1-3; the D is unclear. V was clipped by 3 bases and J by 6 bases, with 12 bases between them. Germline assignment: CDR1 SGHTA and CDR2 FQGNSA. The CDR3 covers 14 residues. CDR3 residues: CASSFDGLENTIYF. CDR3 nucleotide sequence: TGTGCCAGCAGCTTCGACGGGCTCGAAAACACCATATATTTT.

The gene calls are TRBV28 and TRBJ1-1, with D unresolved. Looked up from germline, CDR1 is MDHEN and CDR2 is SYDVKM. The CDR3 consists of 14 residues. Trimming left V 3 bases short and J 1 base short, with 9 bases between. The CDR3 loop reads CASSFLRENTEAFF. The CDR3 DNA sequence: TGTGCCAGCAGTTTTTTAAGGGAGAACACTGAAGCTTTCTTT.

The gene calls are TRBV9 and TRBJ2-3, with a weak D call TRBD2 (6 bases). This CDR3 region has 14 residues. From germline, CDR1 is SGDLS and CDR2 YYNGEE. V was shortened by 0 bases and J by 5 bases, with 10 bases between the two germline ends. Here the CDR3 reads CASSVERVGDTQYF. Written as DNA, the CDR3 is TGTGCCAGCAGCGTAGAGCGGGTAGGAGATACGCAGTATTTT.

The V gene is TRBV4-2, the J gene TRBJ2-1; the D is unclear. CDR3 size: 14 residues. Trimming removed 0 bases from V and 5 bases from J, with 8 bases in between. From germline, CDR1 is LGHNA and CDR2 YNFKEQ. CDR3 in DNA: TGTGCCAGCAGCCAAGATTATAAGGACAATGAGCAGTTCTTC. Encoded protein: CASSQDYKDNEQFF.

This chain links TRBV6-5 with TRBJ2-3, with no clear D. CDR3 size: 13 residues. V was pared by 8 bases and J by 0 bases, with 9 bases between. The V gene's germline CDR1 is MNHEY and CDR2 SVGAGI. This CDR3 is CASWRGSTDTQYF. The CDR3 DNA is TGTGCCAGCTGGCGAGGTAGCACAGATACGCAGTATTTT.

The rearrangement links TRBV7-3 to TRBJ2-4; 8 positions agree with TRBD2. Germline values: CDR1 SGHTA, CDR2 FQGTGA. V was pared by 5 bases and J by 5 bases, with 5 bases of the junction left unmatched. The CDR3 extends over 14 amino acids. CDR3 coding DNA: TGTGCCAGCAGCCAAACTAGCGGAGAAAACATTCAGTACTTC. The encoded protein is CASSQTSGENIQYF.

The chain uses TRBV4-3 and TRBJ1-4; 10 positions match TRBD1. With V trimmed by 5 bases and J by 5 bases, 2 bases remained unmatched. The CDR3 has 14 amino acids. Germline V gene lookup returns CDR1 LGHNA and CDR2 YSLEER. CDR3 region: CASSWGQGNEKLFF. CDR3 nucleotide sequence: TGCGCCAGCAGCTGGGGACAGGGGAATGAAAAACTGTTTTTT.

This chain joins TRBV6-6 and TRBJ1-2; D unresolved. The CDR3 consists of 13 residues. Germline CDR1 MNHNY, CDR2 SVGAGI (reference sequence). Trimming shortened V by 6 bases and J by 3 bases, and 11 bases separated the two germline ends. The CDR3 DNA reads as TGTGCCAGCAGAATAGACCGAGACTATGGCTACACCTTC. It codes for CASRIDRDYGYTF.

The CDR3 is CAWNRVLGEKLFF. CDR3 bases: TGTGCCTGGAACAGGGTCTTAGGTGAAAAACTGTTTTTT. The J gene is TRBJ1-4, the V gene TRBV30; possibly TRBD1 for D (6 bases). The CDR3 is made up of 13 amino acids. Trimming removed 4 bases from V and 7 bases from J, with 13 bases in between. CDR1 and CDR2 (germline): GTSNPN, SVGIG (reference sequence).

Comment on this clone: This sample includes further DNA sequences coding for the same CDR3. The CDR3 region is CASSSTQLGQGGGYTF. CDR3 DNA: TGTGCCAGCAGCTCGACTCAGCTCGGACAGGGGGGGGGCTACACCTTC. The rearrangement joins TRBV7-9 to TRBJ1-2, with TRBD1 matching over 10 bases. Trimming removed 4 bases from V and 8 bases from J; junction bases left unmatched: 13. This CDR3 is 16 amino acids long. Germline lookup yields CDR1 SEHNR and CDR2 FQNEAQ (reference sequence).

This chain connects TRBV6-5 to TRBJ2-7; tentatively, D is TRBD1 (6 bases). Germline CDR1 and CDR2: MNHEY and SVGAGI. The V gene lost 6 bases and the J gene lost 0 bases, with 15 bases spanning the gap. The length of the CDR3 is 15 residues. The CDR3 DNA is TGTGCCAGCAGCCCTAGCCTGGACAGCTCCTACGAGCAGTACTTC. It yields the protein CASSPSLDSSYEQYF.

The gene calls are TRBV5-5 and TRBJ2-7; 8 bases agree with TRBD1. From germline, CDR1 is SGHKS and CDR2 YYEKEE (reference sequence). The V gene end was trimmed by 4 bases and the J gene end by 4 bases; junction bases not matched to a gene: 7. The CDR3 has 14 residues. This chain's CDR3 is CASSPGTGPYEQYF. In DNA, the CDR3 is TGTGCCAGCAGCCCCGGGACAGGACCTTACGAGCAGTACTTC.

V and J are TRBV9 and TRBJ2-5; a weak D match, TRBD2 (5 bases). The CDR3 has 16 amino acids. Germline V CDR1 and CDR2: SGDLS, YYNGEE. V lost 5 bases and J lost 1, with 18 bases in between. The CDR3 here is CASSPGEGAFQETQYF. For the CDR3, the DNA is TGTGCCAGCAGTCCCGGGGAAGGTGCGTTCCAAGAGACCCAGTACTTC.

The CDR3 is CASSLETGTYEQYF. In DNA, the CDR3 is TGCGCCAGCAGCTTGGAGACAGGGACCTACGAGCAGTACTTC. The rearrangement links TRBV5-1 to TRBJ2-7; TRBD1 agrees at 7 bases. V was clipped by 0 bases and J by 2 bases; unmatched bases: 2. From germline, CDR1 is SGHRS and CDR2 YFSETQ. The CDR3 is 14 amino acids.

The genes are TRBV2 and TRBJ2-7; D might be TRBD2 (6 bases). Deletions cut 4 bases from V and 1 base from J, with 14 bases between. Germline CDR1 reads SNHLY; CDR2 reads FYNNEI. This CDR3 has 15 amino acids. CDR3 sequence: CASSGGDWVSYEQYF. The CDR3 coding sequence is TGTGCCAGCAGTGGCGGGGATTGGGTGTCCTACGAGCAGTACTTC. The whole variable domain, remainder taken from reference TRBV2 and TRBJ2-7, is EPEVTQTPSHQVTQMGQEVILRCVPISNHLYFYWYRQILGQKVEFLVSFYNNEISEKSEIFDDQFSVERPDGSNFTLKIRSTKLEDSAMYFCASSGGDWVSYEQYFGPGTRLTVT.

In its sample, this clone was seen many times. The rearrangement links TRBV2 to TRBJ2-3; 8 nucleotides align to TRBD2. Per germline, CDR1 SNHLY and CDR2 FYNNEI. The V segment lost 6 bases and the J segment 4 bases; nucleotides outside the gene matches: 15. This CDR3 region has 17 residues. The CDR3 protein is CASSHNTGTSVSDTQYF. The CDR3 nucleotides are TGTGCCAGCAGCCATAATACCGGGACTAGTGTCTCAGATACGCAGTATTTT.

The rearrangement links TRBV7-2 to TRBJ1-1; D gene unclear. V was pared by 5 bases and J by 14 bases, with 12 bases between. In germline, CDR1 is SGHTA, CDR2 FQGNSA. The length of the CDR3 is 10 residues. The CDR3 bases are TGTGCCAGCAGCCTTGAGGGCGGCTTCTTT. This codes for CASSLEGGFF.